The present T cell receptor (beta chain) was sequenced within a study of glioma-infiltrating T cells after dendritic cell vaccination. CDR3 length: 14 residues. Per the germline V gene, CDR1 is SEHNR and CDR2 is FQNEAQ (reference sequence). The germline V and J ends were trimmed by 5 bases and 6 bases, with 15 bases remaining between them. Time point of the sample: after dendritic cell vaccination, including at tumor progression/relapse. Some clones are missing from TCRdb's copy, which holds only in-frame ones; the method was immunoSEQ multiplex PCR. Of roughly 62,000 clones detected, roughly four fifths appear once; the ten largest clones hold approximately 15%.

This sequence was found in a human donor with glioblastoma. The sample in question was blood, obtained after dendritic cell vaccination. This rearrangement joins TRBV7-9 to TRBJ2-3, with D perhaps TRBD1 (5 bases). CDR3 sequence: CASSLTDPGDTQYF. The CDR3 DNA reads as TGTGCCAGCAGCCTGACAGACCCCGGGGATACGCAGTATTTT.